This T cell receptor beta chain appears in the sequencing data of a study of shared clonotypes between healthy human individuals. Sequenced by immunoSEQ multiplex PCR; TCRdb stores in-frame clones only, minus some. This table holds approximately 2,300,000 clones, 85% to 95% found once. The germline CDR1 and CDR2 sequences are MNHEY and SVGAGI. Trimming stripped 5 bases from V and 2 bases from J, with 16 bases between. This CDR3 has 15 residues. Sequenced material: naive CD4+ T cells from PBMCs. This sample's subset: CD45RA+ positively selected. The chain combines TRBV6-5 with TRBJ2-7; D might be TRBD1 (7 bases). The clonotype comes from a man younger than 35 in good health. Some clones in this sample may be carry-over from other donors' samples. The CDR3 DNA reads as TGTGCCAGCAGTGCGGGACAGATGATCACCTACGAGCAGTACTTC. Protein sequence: CASSAGQMITYEQYF.